The 29 T cell receptor beta chains in this list originate from one sample, sequenced in a study of T cell repertoires in cytomegalovirus infection. TCRdb re-called the reads through MiXCR, storing one row per CDR3 protein. The sample carries about 210,000 distinct CDR3 sequences, about 7% recorded once. The sample comprised PBMCs. All receptors derive from a human donor in good health (CMV status not recorded). Some clones in this sample may be carry-over from other donors' samples.

The chain joins TRBV2 to TRBJ1-6; D gene ambiguous. Trimming removed 9 bases at V and 4 bases at J, with 10 bases between. The CDR3 is 13 amino acids. Germline-derived CDR1 and CDR2 are SNHLY and FYNNEI. The DNA of the CDR3 is TGTGCCAGTTATGGACTGTATAATTCACCCCTCCACTTT. As protein: CASYGLYNSPLHF. The entire variable domain, with the rest obtained from reference TRBV2 and TRBJ1-6, is as follows: EPEVTQTPSHQVTQMGQEVILRCVPISNHLYFYWYRQILGQKVEFLVSFYNNEISEKSEIFDDQFSVERPDGSNFTLKIRSTKLEDSAMYFCASYGLYNSPLHFGNGTRLTVT.

This clonotype has a handful of counts. The chain uses TRBV6-5 and TRBJ2-7, with D maybe TRBD1 (5 bases). The V end was cut by 0 bases, the J end by 2 bases, with 14 bases between. Germline V gene sequence: CDR1 MNHEY, CDR2 SVGAGI. This CDR3 has 16 residues. The CDR3: CASSYSAGRLTYEQYF. CDR3 nucleotide sequence: TGTGCCAGCAGTTACTCAGCAGGGCGCCTCACCTACGAGCAGTACTTC.

This clonotype was counted many times. The J gene is TRBJ2-5, the V gene TRBV4-1; D call uncertain. The CDR3 is made up of 15 amino acids. CDR1 MGHRA and CDR2 YSYEKL come from the germline V gene. Between the trimmed V and J ends, which lost 2 bases and 0 bases, there was a span of 10 bases. In DNA form, the CDR3 reads TGCGCCAGCAGCCAAACACAGAGAAACCAAGAGACCCAGTACTTC. It yields the protein CASSQTQRNQETQYF.

This clonotype has a count of ten or more. This chain joins TRBV7-9 and TRBJ2-5, with a tentative D call TRBD1 (5 bases). Germline V lookup: CDR1 SEHNR, CDR2 FQNEAQ (reference sequence). The CDR3 loop spans 13 amino acids. V was shortened by 3 bases and J by 7 bases, with 12 bases between the two germline ends. The CDR3 DNA sequence: TGTGCCAGCAGCTTTGGCCAGGGTGGGACCCAGTACTTC. Translated: CASSFGQGGTQYF.

As concerns this clonotype: A read error may explain this, as a much larger clone is one base away. The chain is built from TRBV6-2 or TRBV6-3 and TRBJ1-1; 7 nucleotides line up with TRBD1. CDR3 length: 16 residues. Germline V lookup: CDR1 MNHEY, CDR2 SVGEGT. CDR3 protein: CASSYFDRVRVTGAFF. CDR3 DNA sequence: TGTGCCAGCAGTTACTTCGACAGGGTACGGGTCACTGGAGCTTTCTTT.

This clonotype was observed many times. This chain joins TRBV7-8 and TRBJ2-3; the match to TRBD2 covers 9 bases. Germline V gives CDR1 SGHVS, CDR2 FQNEAQ. V trimming: 0 bases; J trimming: 3 bases; junction bases outside the gene matches: 7. The CDR3 runs to 17 residues. The CDR3 DNA is TGTGCCAGCAGCTTAGCGCTTTCTAGCGGGGCGACAGATACGCAGTATTTT. This encodes CASSLALSSGATDTQYF.

Details on this clonotype: A much larger clone lies one base from this, so it may be a read error. The chain is built from TRBV12-3 or TRBV12-4 and TRBJ2-5; 16 bases agree with TRBD2. The CDR3 contains 16 residues. V shed 4 bases, J shed 9 bases, and the junction held 8 bases outside the gene matches. In nucleotides, the CDR3 is TGTGCCAGCAGTTGGGGACTAGCGGGGGGGGCGGAGGCCCAGTACTTC. Translating gives CASSWGLAGGAEAQYF.

This clonotype showed up just a few times. The V and J genes are TRBV4-2 and TRBJ2-3, with TRBD2 matching 8 bases. In germline, CDR1 is LGHNA, CDR2 YNFKEQ. The CDR3 sequence is 16 residues long. V trimming: 0 bases; J trimming: 6 bases; junction bases outside the gene matches: 8. CDR3 nucleotides: TGTGCCAGCAGCCAAGAACAAGCGGGGGAATATGATACGCAGTATTTT. Translated: CASSQEQAGEYDTQYF.

This clonotype was detected ten times or more. This chain links TRBV4-2 with TRBJ2-3; D gene uncertain. V shed 1 base and J shed 0 bases, with 11 bases lying between them. In germline, CDR1 is LGHNA, CDR2 YNFKEQ. The CDR3 extends over 16 amino acids. The CDR3 DNA sequence: TGTGCCAGCAGCCAAGCCCCAAGAACTAGCACAGATACGCAGTATTTT. Encoded protein: CASSQAPRTSTDTQYF.

This clonotype was detected ten times or more. V gene TRBV6-2 or TRBV6-3 combines with J gene TRBJ1-5; the D gene is possibly TRBD1 (6 bases). From germline, CDR1 is MNHEY and CDR2 SVGEGT. V lost 6 bases, J lost 10 bases, and 16 bases lay in between. This CDR3 has 13 residues. The CDR3, as DNA: TGTGCCAGCAGGCCGCCACAGGGCCGCCCCCAGCATTTT. It yields the protein CASRPPQGRPQHF.

This clonotype was seen at least ten times. CDR3 region: CASSIVLLTLAGGPYEQFF. The CDR3 region has the DNA TGTGCCAGTAGTATAGTCCTCCTTACTCTAGCGGGGGGGCCGTATGAGCAGTTCTTC. The chain couples TRBV19 to TRBJ2-1, with 12 nucleotides matching TRBD2. V trimming: 1 base; J trimming: 8 bases; junction bases outside the gene matches: 15. Germline CDR1 reads LNHDA; CDR2 reads SQIVND (reference sequence). The CDR3 length is 19 residues.

This clonotype appeared many times. The rearrangement uses TRBV7-2 and TRBJ2-1, with 12 bases lining up with TRBD2. Germline V gives CDR1 SGHTA, CDR2 FQGNSA. With 5 bases clipped from V and 0 bases from J, the junction kept 11 bases outside the gene matches. The CDR3 is made up of 19 amino acids. CDR3 sequence: CASSHGLAGLPSSYNEQFF. For the CDR3, the DNA is TGTGCCAGCAGCCATGGACTAGCGGGACTACCTAGCTCCTACAATGAGCAGTTCTTC.

The table lists this clonotype with many counts. The V call is TRBV20-1, the J call TRBJ2-7, with 9 bases lining up with TRBD2. CDR3 length: 15 amino acids. J gave up 3 bases and V 0 bases, and 6 bases lay outside the gene matches. Germline-derived CDR1 and CDR2 are DFQATT and SNEGSKA (reference sequence). The CDR3 nucleotides read TGCAGTGCTAGAGATCTAGCGGGGTACAACTACGAGCAGTACTTC. This encodes CSARDLAGYNYEQYF.

The V call is TRBV28, the J call TRBJ2-7, with unresolved D. V was shortened by 3 bases and J by 3 bases, with 6 bases between the two germline ends. The CDR3 has 12 amino acids. CDR1 and CDR2 from the germline V gene are MDHEN and SYDVKM. The CDR3 DNA reads TGTGCCAGCAGTTTCCCGAACTACGAGCAGTACTTC. Amino acid sequence: CASSFPNYEQYF.

This clonotype was observed many times. The DNA for the CDR3 is TGTGCCAGCAGCGTAGATGGCGGGGGCGGCACTGAAGCTTTCTTT. Protein product: CASSVDGGGGTEAFF. The chain recombines TRBV9 with TRBJ1-1; D is possibly TRBD1 (6 bases). CDR1 is SGDLS, CDR2 YYNGEE, per germline. The CDR3 covers 15 residues. V was pared by 0 bases and J by 4 bases, with 13 bases between.

This clonotype was recorded many times. The chain carries TRBV20-1 and TRBJ2-5; 13 bases are shared with TRBD2. Germline-derived CDR1 and CDR2 are DFQATT and SNEGSKA (reference sequence). The CDR3 is 16 residues long. V gave up 4 bases and J gave up 2 bases; unmatched junction bases: 7. CDR3 residues: CSAIRTSGGVQETQYF. The CDR3 coding sequence is TGCAGTGCTATCCGGACTAGCGGGGGCGTGCAAGAGACCCAGTACTTC.

This clonotype has just a few counts. This chain joins TRBV20-1 and TRBJ2-3, with 10 bases aligning to TRBD2. Germline loops: CDR1 DFQATT, CDR2 SNEGSKA (reference sequence). CDR3 length equals 15 residues. After removal of 0 bases from V and 7 bases from J, the junction contained 7 bases not matched to a gene. CDR3 DNA sequence: TGCAGTGCTAGAGATCCAGCGGGAGGGACTCATACGCAGTATTTT. Its translation is CSARDPAGGTHTQYF.

V is TRBV14 and J is TRBJ1-4; possibly TRBD1 for D (5 bases). This CDR3 contains 17 residues. Trimming took 1 base from V and 3 from J, leaving 15 bases between them. In germline, CDR1 is SGHDN, CDR2 FVKESK. DNA for the CDR3: TGTGCCAGCAGCCAAGTTCGTGGGGCGGTGGCTAATGAAAAACTGTTTTTT. It codes for CASSQVRGAVANEKLFF.

The chain links TRBV5-1 to TRBJ2-1; 8 bases line up with TRBD1. Losses at the gene ends were 0 bases for V and 8 bases for J; bases not matched to a gene: 4. There are 14 residues in the CDR3. CDR1 is SGHRS and CDR2 is YFSETQ in the germline V gene. CDR3 loop: CASSLEGQVYEQFF. The CDR3 region has the DNA TGCGCCAGCAGCTTGGAGGGACAGGTCTATGAGCAGTTCTTC.

This clonotype was observed a handful of times. This chain connects TRBV28 to TRBJ1-6, with D possibly TRBD1 on 5 matching bases. CDR1 is MDHEN, CDR2 SYDVKM, per germline. The CDR3 is 15 residues long. The V end was cut by 3 bases, the J end by 4 bases, with 10 bases between. CDR3 protein: CASSFGTGYNSPLHF. The CDR3 DNA reads TGTGCCAGCAGTTTCGGGACTGGATATAATTCACCCCTCCACTTT. The entire variable domain, with the rest obtained from reference TRBV28 and TRBJ1-6, is as follows: DVKVTQSSRYLVKRTGEKVFLECVQDMDHENMFWYRQDPGLGLRLIYFSYDVKMKEKGDIPEGYSVSREKKERFSLILESASTNQTSMYLCASSFGTGYNSPLHFGNGTRLTVT.

This rearrangement joins TRBV5-1 to TRBJ1-4; TRBD1 might be the D (5 bases). Trimming pared 3 bases from V and 8 bases from J, leaving 17 bases between. The CDR3 is made up of 15 amino acids. The germline V gene encodes CDR1 SGHRS and CDR2 YFSETQ. Here the CDR3 DNA reads TGCGCCAGCAGCTCGATGGGACGGACGGGGGAAAAACTGTTTTTT. Protein product: CASSSMGRTGEKLFF.

This clonotype was picked up many times. The chain combines TRBV7-2 with TRBJ2-5; TRBD2 matches 7 bases. CDR1 is SGHTA and CDR2 is FQGNSA in the germline V gene. This CDR3 is built from 15 residues. Trimming at V came to 6 bases and at J to 0 bases, leaving 7 bases not matched to a gene. The DNA of the CDR3 is TGTGCCAGCAGTAACCAGGGAGGGAACCAAGAGACCCAGTACTTC. This translates into CASSNQGGNQETQYF. Looking up the rest from reference TRBV7-2 and TRBJ2-5 gives the full variable domain: GAGVSQSPSNKVTEKGKDVELRCDPISGHTALYWYRQSLGQGLEFLIYFQGNSAPDKSGLPSDRFSAERTGGSVSTLTIQRTQQEDSAVYLCASSNQGGNQETQYFGPGTRLLVL.

This clonotype appeared many times. The chain combines TRBV20-1 with TRBJ2-7; 7 nucleotides line up with TRBD1. Looked up from germline, CDR1 is DFQATT and CDR2 is SNEGSKA (reference sequence). There are 12 residues in the CDR3. Trimming at V came to 6 bases and at J to 4 bases, leaving 6 bases not matched to a gene. Here the CDR3 DNA reads TGCAGTGCCAAGGGGGCAGTTTACGAGCAGTACTTC. Protein sequence: CSAKGAVYEQYF.

The rearrangement links TRBV5-5 to TRBJ1-6; 7 bases align to TRBD1. Looked up from germline, CDR1 is SGHKS and CDR2 is YYEKEE (reference sequence). V lost 0 bases to trimming and J lost 10 bases; unmatched junction nucleotides: 7. The CDR3 sequence is 15 residues long. The CDR3 DNA follows: TGTGCCAGCAGCTTGGGGGGAGACAGGGAATCACCCCTCCACTTT. Translation: CASSLGGDRESPLHF.

This clonotype has ten or more counts. The chain couples TRBV2 to TRBJ2-1, with D perhaps being TRBD1 or TRBD2 (7 bases each). The ends were cut back, 8 bases at V and 0 bases at J, with 14 bases in the middle. Germline CDR1 SNHLY, CDR2 FYNNEI. There are 15 residues in the CDR3. CDR3 amino acids: CASGRGQSSYNEQFF. The CDR3 bases are TGTGCCAGCGGGAGGGGACAGAGCTCCTACAATGAGCAGTTCTTC.

This clonotype was counted many times. The gene calls are TRBV19 and TRBJ1-2, with D unclear. The CDR3 extends over 17 amino acids. V gave up 6 bases and J gave up 8 bases, with 28 bases separating them. From germline, CDR1 is LNHDA and CDR2 SQIVND (reference sequence). Here the CDR3 reads CASRKPPEGPRDPGYTF. CDR3 coding DNA: TGTGCCAGTAGAAAGCCTCCTGAAGGACCCCGCGACCCGGGCTACACCTTC.

This clonotype was observed a handful of times. The chain links TRBV12-3 or TRBV12-4 to TRBJ1-4, with 7 bases that match TRBD1. The length of the CDR3 is 14 residues. J gave up 6 bases and V 4 bases, and 5 bases lay outside the gene matches. In DNA, the CDR3 is TGTGCCAGCAGTTCGGGACAGTCCGATGAAAAACTGTTTTTT. Its translation is CASSSGQSDEKLFF.

V and J are TRBV14 and TRBJ1-2; no firm D call. The CDR3 extends over 13 amino acids. CDR1 and CDR2 (germline): SGHDN, FVKESK. V was clipped by 4 bases and J by 4 bases, with 10 bases between them. The CDR3, as DNA: TGTGCCAGCAGCCCCCAAGAGATCTATGGCTACACCTTC. It yields the protein CASSPQEIYGYTF.

This clonotype has at least ten counts. The V and J genes are TRBV6-5 and TRBJ1-2; no clear D. V lost 0 bases and J 4 bases, leaving 9 bases between the germline ends. The CDR3 is 14 amino acids. Germline CDR1 MNHEY, CDR2 SVGAGI. The CDR3, as DNA: TGTGCCAGCAGTTACTCGTTGGGGTTCTATGGCTACACCTTC. Amino acid sequence: CASSYSLGFYGYTF.